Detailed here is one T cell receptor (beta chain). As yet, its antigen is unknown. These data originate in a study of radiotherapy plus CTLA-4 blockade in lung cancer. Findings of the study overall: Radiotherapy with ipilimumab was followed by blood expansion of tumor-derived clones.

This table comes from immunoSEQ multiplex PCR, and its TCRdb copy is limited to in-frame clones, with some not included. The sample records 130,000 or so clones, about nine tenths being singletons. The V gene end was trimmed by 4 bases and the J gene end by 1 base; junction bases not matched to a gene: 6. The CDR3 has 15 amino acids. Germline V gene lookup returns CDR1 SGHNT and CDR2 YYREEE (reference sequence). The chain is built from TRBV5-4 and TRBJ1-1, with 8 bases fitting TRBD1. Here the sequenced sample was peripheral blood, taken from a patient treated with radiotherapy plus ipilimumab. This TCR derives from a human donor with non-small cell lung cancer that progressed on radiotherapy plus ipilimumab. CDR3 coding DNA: TGTGCCAGCAGCCAAGGACAGGGCGCGAACACTGAAGCTTTCTTT. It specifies CASSQGQGANTEAFF.